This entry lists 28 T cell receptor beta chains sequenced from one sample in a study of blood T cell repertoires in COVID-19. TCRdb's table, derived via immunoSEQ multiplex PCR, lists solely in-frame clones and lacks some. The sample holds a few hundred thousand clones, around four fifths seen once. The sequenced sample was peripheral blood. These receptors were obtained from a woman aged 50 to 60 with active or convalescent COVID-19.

CDR3 coding DNA: TGCAGCGTTGGGAAGCCTGAGACGGGCACTGAAGCTTTCTTT. It is translated as CSVGKPETGTEAFF. V and J are TRBV29-1 and TRBJ1-1; D is unclear. CDR3 length equals 14 residues. V lost 4 bases, J lost 4 bases, and 16 bases lay in between. CDR1 and CDR2 (germline): SQVTM, ANQGSEA.

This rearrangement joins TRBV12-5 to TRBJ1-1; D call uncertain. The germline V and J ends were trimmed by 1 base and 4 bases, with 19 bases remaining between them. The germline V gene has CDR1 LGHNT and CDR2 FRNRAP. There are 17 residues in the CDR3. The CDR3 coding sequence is TGTGCTAGTGGTTTGGGCCCTCAATGGGGAGGAAGCACTGAAGCTTTCTTT. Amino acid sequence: CASGLGPQWGGSTEAFF. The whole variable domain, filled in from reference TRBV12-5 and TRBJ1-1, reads DARVTQTPRHKVTEMGQEVTMRCQPILGHNTVFWYRQTMMQGLELLAYFRNRAPLDDSGMPKDRFSAEMPDATLATLKIQPSEPRDSAVYFCASGLGPQWGGSTEAFFGQGTRLTVV.

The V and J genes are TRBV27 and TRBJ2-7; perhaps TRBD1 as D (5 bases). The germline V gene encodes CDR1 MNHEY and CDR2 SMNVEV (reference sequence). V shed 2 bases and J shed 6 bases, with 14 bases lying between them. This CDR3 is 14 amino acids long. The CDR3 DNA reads TGTGCCAGCAGTTTAACCACACAGGCCCCCGAGCAGTACTTC. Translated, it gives CASSLTTQAPEQYF.

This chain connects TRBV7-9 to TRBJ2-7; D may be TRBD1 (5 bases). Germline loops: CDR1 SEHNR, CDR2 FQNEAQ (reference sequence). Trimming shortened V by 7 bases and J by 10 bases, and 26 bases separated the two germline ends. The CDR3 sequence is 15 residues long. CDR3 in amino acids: CASTPLGGALQGQYF. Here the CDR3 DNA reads TGTGCCAGCACACCCCTGGGCGGTGCCCTCCAGGGACAGTACTTC.

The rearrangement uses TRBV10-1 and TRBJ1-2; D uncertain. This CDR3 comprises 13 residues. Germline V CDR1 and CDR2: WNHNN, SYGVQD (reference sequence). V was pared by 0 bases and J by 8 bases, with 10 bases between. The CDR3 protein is CASSESRQFGYTF. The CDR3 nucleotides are TGCGCCAGCAGTGAGTCTCGCCAGTTCGGCTACACCTTC.

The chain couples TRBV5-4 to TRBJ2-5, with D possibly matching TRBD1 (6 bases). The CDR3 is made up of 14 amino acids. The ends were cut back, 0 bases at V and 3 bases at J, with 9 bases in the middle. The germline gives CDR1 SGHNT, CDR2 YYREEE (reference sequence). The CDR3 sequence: CASSLEAGEETQYF. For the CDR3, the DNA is TGTGCCAGCAGCTTGGAGGCAGGGGAAGAGACCCAGTACTTC. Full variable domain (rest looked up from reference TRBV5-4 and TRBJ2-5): ETGVTQSPTHLIKTRGQQVTLRCSSQSGHNTVSWYQQALGQGPQFIFQYYREEENGRGNFPPRFSGLQFPNYSSELNVNALELDDSALYLCASSLEAGEETQYFGPGTRLLVL.

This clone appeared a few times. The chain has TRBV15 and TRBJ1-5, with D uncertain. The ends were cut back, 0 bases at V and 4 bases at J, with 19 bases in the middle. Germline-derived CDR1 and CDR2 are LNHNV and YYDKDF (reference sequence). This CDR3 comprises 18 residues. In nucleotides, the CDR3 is TGTGCCACCAGCAGAGACTCCCCGCGGACTGTACGGAATCAGCCCCAGCATTTT. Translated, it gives CATSRDSPRTVRNQPQHF.

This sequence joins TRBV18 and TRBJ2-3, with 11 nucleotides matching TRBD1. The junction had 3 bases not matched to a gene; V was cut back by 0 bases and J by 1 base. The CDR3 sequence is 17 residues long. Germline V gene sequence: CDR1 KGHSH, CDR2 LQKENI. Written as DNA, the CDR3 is TGTGCCAGCTCACCACCCGGGACAGGGGGGGGCACAGATACGCAGTATTTT. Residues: CASSPPGTGGGTDTQYF.

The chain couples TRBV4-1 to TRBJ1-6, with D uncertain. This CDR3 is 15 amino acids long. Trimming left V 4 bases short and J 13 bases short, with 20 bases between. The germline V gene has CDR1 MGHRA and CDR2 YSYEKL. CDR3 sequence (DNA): TGCGCCAGCAGCCTCAGGTTTGGCAATCTGAGCCCCCTCCACTTT. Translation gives CASSLRFGNLSPLHF.

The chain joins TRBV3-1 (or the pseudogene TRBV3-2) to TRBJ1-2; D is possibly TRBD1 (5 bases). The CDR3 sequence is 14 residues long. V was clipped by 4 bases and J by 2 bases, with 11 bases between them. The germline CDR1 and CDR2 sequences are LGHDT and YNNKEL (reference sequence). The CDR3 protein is CASSLLRGNYGYTF. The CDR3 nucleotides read TGTGCCAGCAGCCTCTTACGGGGGAACTATGGCTACACCTTC.

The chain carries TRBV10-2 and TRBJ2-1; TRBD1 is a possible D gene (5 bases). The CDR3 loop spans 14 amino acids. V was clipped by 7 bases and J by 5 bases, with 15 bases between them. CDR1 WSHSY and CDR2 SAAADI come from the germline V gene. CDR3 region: CASILRVWDNEQFF. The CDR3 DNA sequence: TGCGCCAGCATACTCAGGGTTTGGGACAATGAGCAGTTCTTC.

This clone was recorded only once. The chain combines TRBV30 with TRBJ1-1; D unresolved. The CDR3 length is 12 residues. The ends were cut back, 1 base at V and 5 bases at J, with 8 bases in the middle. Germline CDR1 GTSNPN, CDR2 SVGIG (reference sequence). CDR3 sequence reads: CAWSGFGTEAFF. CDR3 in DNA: TGTGCCTGGAGTGGCTTCGGTACTGAAGCTTTCTTT.

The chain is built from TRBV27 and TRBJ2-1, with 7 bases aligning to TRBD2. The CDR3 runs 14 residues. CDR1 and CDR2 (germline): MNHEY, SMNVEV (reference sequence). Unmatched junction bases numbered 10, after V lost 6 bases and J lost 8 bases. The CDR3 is CASSLMGSGDEQFF. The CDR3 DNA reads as TGTGCCAGCAGCCTAATGGGGAGCGGGGATGAGCAGTTCTTC.

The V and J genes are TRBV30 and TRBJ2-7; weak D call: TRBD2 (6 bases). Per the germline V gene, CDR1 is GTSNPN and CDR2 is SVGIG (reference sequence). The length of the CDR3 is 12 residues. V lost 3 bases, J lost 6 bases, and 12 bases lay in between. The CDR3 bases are TGTGCCTGGAGGGGAGGAGGTGGCGAGCAGTACTTC. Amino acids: CAWRGGGGEQYF. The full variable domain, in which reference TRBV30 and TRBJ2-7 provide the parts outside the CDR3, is SQTIHQWPATLVQPVGSPLSLECTVEGTSNPNLYWYRQAAGRGLQLLFYSVGIGQISSEVPQNLSASRPQDRQFILSSKKLLLSDSGFYLCAWRGGGGEQYFGPGTRLTVT.

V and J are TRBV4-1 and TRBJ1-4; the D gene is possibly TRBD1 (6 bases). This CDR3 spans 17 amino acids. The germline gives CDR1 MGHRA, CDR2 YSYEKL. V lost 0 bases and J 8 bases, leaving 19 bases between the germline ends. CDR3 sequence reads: CASSQEDRQSAHEKLFF. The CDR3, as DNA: TGCGCCAGCAGCCAAGAGGACAGACAAAGTGCGCACGAAAAACTGTTTTTT.

CDR3 DNA: TGCGCCAGCAGCTTGGAGCAGGGGAACACTGAAGCTTTCTTT. Translated, it gives CASSLEQGNTEAFF. The gene calls are TRBV5-1 and TRBJ1-1; TRBD1 is a possible D gene (5 bases). Per the germline V gene, CDR1 is SGHRS and CDR2 is YFSETQ. The CDR3 consists of 14 residues. The ends were cut back, 0 bases at V and 1 base at J, with 7 bases in the middle.

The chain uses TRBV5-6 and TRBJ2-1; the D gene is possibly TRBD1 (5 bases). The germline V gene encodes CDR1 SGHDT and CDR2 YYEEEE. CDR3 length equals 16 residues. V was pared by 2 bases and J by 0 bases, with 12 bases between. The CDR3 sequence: CASSFQGAGSYNEQFF. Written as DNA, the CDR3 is TGTGCCAGCAGCTTCCAAGGGGCCGGCTCCTACAATGAGCAGTTCTTC.

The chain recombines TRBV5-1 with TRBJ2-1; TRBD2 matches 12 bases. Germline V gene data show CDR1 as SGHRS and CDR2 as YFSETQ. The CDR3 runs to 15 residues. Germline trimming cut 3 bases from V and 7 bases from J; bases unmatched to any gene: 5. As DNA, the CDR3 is TGCGCCAGCAGCTACGGGACTAGCGGGTGGAATGAGCAGTTCTTC. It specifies CASSYGTSGWNEQFF. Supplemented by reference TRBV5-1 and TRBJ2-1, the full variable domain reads KAGVTQTPRYLIKTRGQQVTLSCSPISGHRSVSWYQQTPGQGLQFLFEYFSETQRNKGNFPGRFSGRQFSNSRSEMNVSTLELGDSALYLCASSYGTSGWNEQFFGPGTRLTVL.

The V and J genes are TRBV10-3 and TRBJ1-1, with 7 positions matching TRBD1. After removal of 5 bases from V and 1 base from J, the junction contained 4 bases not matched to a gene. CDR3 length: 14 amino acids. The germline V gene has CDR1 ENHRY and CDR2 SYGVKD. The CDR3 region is CAISWGQQNTEAFF. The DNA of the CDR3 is TGTGCCATCAGTTGGGGACAGCAGAACACTGAAGCTTTCTTT.

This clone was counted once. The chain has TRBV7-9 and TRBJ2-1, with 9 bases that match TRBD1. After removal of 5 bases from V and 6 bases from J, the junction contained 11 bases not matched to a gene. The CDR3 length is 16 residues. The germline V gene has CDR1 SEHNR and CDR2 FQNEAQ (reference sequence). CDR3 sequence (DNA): TGTGCCAGCAGCCCCCCCGGACAGGGGTCTATCAATGAGCAGTTCTTC. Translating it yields CASSPPGQGSINEQFF.

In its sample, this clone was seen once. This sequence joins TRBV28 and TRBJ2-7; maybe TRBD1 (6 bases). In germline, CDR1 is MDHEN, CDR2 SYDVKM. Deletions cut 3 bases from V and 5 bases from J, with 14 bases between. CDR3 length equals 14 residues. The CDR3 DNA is TGTGCCAGCAGTTTTCAGGGGTCGAGGCACGAGCAGTACTTC. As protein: CASSFQGSRHEQYF.

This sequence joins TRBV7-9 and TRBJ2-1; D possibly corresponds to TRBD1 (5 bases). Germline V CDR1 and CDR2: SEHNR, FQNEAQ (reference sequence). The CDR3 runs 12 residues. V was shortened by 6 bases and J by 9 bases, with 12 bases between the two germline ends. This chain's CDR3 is CASRGRVPEQFF. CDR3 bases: TGTGCCAGCAGGGGCAGGGTGCCTGAGCAGTTCTTC.

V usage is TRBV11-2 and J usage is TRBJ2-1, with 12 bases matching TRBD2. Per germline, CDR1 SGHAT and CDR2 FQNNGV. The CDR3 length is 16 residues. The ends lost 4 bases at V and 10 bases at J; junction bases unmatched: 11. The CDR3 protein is CASSSSRLAGAREQFF. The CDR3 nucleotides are TGTGCCAGCAGCTCATCGAGACTAGCGGGAGCGAGGGAGCAGTTCTTC.

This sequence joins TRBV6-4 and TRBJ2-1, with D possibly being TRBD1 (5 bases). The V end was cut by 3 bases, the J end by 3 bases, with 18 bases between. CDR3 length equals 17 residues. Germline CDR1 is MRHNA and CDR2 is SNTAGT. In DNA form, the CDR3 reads TGTGCCAGCAGTGAAGATAGATTGGGGCTGGACTACAATGAGCAGTTCTTC. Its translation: CASSEDRLGLDYNEQFF.

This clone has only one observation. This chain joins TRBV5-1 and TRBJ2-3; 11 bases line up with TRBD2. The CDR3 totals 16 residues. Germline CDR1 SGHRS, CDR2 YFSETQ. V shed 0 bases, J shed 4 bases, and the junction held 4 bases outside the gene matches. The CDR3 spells CASSLALAGVPDTQYF. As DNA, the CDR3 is TGCGCCAGCAGCTTGGCACTAGCGGGAGTCCCAGATACGCAGTATTTT.

The CDR3 coding sequence is TGTGCCAGCAGGCGCCGCCTAAGGAGGACGGCCAAAGGCGATGAGCAGTTCTTC. Its protein is CASRRRLRRTAKGDEQFF. This chain uses TRBV28 with TRBJ2-1; a weak D match, TRBD2 (5 bases). Trimming left V 6 bases short and J 8 bases short, with 29 bases between. Germline values: CDR1 MDHEN, CDR2 SYDVKM. There are 18 residues in the CDR3. Supplemented by reference TRBV28 and TRBJ2-1, the full variable domain reads DVKVTQSSRYLVKRTGEKVFLECVQDMDHENMFWYRQDPGLGLRLIYFSYDVKMKEKGDIPEGYSVSREKKERFSLILESASTNQTSMYLCASRRRLRRTAKGDEQFFGPGTRLTVL.

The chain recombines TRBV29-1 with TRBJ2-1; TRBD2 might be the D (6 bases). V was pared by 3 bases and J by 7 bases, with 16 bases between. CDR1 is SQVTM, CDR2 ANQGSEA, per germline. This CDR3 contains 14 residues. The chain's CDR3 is CSVDESGGQNEQFF. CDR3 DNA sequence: TGCAGCGTTGATGAAAGTGGAGGGCAGAATGAGCAGTTCTTC.

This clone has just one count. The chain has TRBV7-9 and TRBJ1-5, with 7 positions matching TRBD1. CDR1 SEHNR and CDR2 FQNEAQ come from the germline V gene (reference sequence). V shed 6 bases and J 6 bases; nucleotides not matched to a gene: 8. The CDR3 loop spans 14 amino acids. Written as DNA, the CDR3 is TGTGCCAGCAGTCAACAGGGGCCAGGTCAGCCCCAGCATTTT. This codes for CASSQQGPGQPQHF.